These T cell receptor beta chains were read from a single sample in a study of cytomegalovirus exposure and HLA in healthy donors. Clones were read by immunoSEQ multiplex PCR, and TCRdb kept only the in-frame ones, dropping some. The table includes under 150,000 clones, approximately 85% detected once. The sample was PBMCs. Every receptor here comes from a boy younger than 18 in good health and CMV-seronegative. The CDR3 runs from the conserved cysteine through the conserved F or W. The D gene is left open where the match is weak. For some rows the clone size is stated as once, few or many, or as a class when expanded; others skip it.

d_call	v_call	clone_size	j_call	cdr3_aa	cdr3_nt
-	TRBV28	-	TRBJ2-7	CASSYNSPYEQYF	TGTGCCAGCAGTTACAACAGCCCCTACGAGCAGTACTTC
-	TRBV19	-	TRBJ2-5	CASSIGPSTGEQYF	TGTGCCAGTAGTATAGGTCCGTCGACTGGGGAGCAGTACTTC
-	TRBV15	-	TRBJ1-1	CATSEVGLGTEAFF	TGTGCCACCAGCGAGGTCGGGTTGGGCACTGAAGCTTTCTTT
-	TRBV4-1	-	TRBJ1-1	CASSQPFRDMTEAFF	TGCGCCAGCAGCCAACCCTTCAGGGATATGACTGAAGCTTTCTTT
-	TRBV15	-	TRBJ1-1	CATRGGPGSDTEAFF	TGTGCCACCAGGGGGGGTCCGGGGTCGGACACTGAAGCTTTCTTT
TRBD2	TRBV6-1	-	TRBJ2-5	CASSEDGAGGPRETQYF	TGTGCCAGCAGTGAAGATGGGGCGGGGGGGCCCCGAGAGACCCAGTACTTC
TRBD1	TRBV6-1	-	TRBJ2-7	CASKGQGTYEQYF	TGTGCCAGCAAGGGACAGGGAACCTACGAGCAGTACTTC
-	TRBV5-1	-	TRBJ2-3	CASSSTGNLGADTQYF	TGCGCCAGCAGTTCTACAGGGAACTTGGGCGCAGATACGCAGTATTTT
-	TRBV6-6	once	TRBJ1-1	CASSTGKMNTEAFF	TGTGCCAGCAGCACAGGGAAAATGAACACTGAAGCTTTCTTT
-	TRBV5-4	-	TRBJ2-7	CASSSYLRGYEQYF	TGTGCCAGCAGCTCCTACCTCAGGGGCTACGAGCAGTACTTC
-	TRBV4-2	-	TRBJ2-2	CASSSVGVSNTGELFF	TGTGCCAGCAGCTCGGTCGGGGTTTCGAACACCGGGGAGCTGTTTTTT
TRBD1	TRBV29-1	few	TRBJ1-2	CSSGQAGGYTF	TGCAGCTCCGGACAGGCTGGCGGCTACACCTTC
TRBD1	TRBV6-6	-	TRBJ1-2	CASSLIPGQGARGYTF	TGTGCCAGCAGTCTCATACCGGGACAGGGGGCGCGAGGCTACACCTTC
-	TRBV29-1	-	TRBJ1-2	CSGTGPNYGYTF	TGCAGCGGAACAGGGCCAAACTATGGCTACACCTTC
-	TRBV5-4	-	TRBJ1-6	CASSLLTDSSYNSPLHF	TGTGCCAGCAGCTTGCTCACTGACAGCTCCTATAATTCACCCCTCCACTTT
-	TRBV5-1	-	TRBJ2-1	CASSGGHNEQFF	TGCGCCAGCAGCGGAGGGCACAATGAGCAGTTCTTC
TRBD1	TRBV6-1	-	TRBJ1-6	CASRDRVNSPLHF	TGTGCCAGCAGGGACAGGGTCAATTCACCCCTCCACTTT
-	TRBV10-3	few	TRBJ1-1	CAITRTDQNTEAFF	TGTGCCATCACGCGGACAGACCAGAACACTGAAGCTTTCTTT
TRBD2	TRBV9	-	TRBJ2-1	CASSARQRGRAAFYNEQFF	TGTGCCAGCAGCGCCAGACAGCGCGGGAGGGCCGCTTTCTACAATGAGCAGTTCTTC
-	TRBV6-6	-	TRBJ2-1	CASSYILGFDEQFF	TGTGCCAGCAGTTATATTCTCGGGTTCGATGAGCAGTTCTTC
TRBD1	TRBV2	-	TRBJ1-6	CASSGGQGNSPLHF	TGTGCCAGCAGTGGGGGACAGGGGAATTCACCCCTCCACTTT
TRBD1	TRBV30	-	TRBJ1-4	CAWSTTGVGEKLFF	TGTGCCTGGAGTACGACAGGGGTGGGTGAAAAACTGTTTTTT
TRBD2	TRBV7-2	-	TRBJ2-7	CASSLAPLAGGYEQYF	TGTGCCAGCAGCTTAGCGCCACTAGCGGGAGGCTACGAGCAGTACTTC
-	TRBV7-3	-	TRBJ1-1	CASSLDQGLNTEAFF	TGTGCCAGCAGCTTAGATCAGGGGTTGAACACTGAAGCTTTCTTT
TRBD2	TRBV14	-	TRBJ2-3	CASSQLGLDGTDTQYF	TGTGCCAGCAGCCAATTAGGACTAGACGGCACAGATACGCAGTATTTT
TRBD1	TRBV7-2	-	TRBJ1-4	CASSRVTGGGEKLFF	TGTGCCAGCAGCCGAGTGACAGGGGGAGGCGAAAAACTGTTTTTT
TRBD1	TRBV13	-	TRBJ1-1	CASSQGDRGSIGNTEAFF	TGTGCCAGCAGCCAGGGGGACAGGGGCTCTATCGGGAACACTGAAGCTTTCTTT
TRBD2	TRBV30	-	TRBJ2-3	CAWSVGGGADTQYF	TGTGCCTGGAGTGTGGGGGGAGGGGCAGATACGCAGTATTTT
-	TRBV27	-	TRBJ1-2	CASSLEGSSYGYTF	TGTGCCAGCAGTTTGGAGGGCAGCAGTTATGGCTACACCTTC
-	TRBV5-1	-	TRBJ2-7	CASSLGQQYEQYF	TGCGCCAGCAGCTTGGGACAGCAGTACGAGCAGTACTTC
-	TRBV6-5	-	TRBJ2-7	CASSLTVELSYEQYF	TGTGCCAGCAGCCTTACAGTTGAGCTCTCCTACGAGCAGTACTTC
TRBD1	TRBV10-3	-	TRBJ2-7	CAISDVRTGHYEQYF	TGTGCCATCAGTGATGTCCGGACAGGGCACTACGAGCAGTACTTC
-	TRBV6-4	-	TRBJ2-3	CASSDRAGPTDTQYF	TGTGCCAGCAGTGACCGAGCGGGCCCCACAGATACGCAGTATTTT
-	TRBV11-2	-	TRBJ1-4	CASSFREKLFF	TGTGCCAGCAGCTTCCGTGAAAAACTGTTTTTT
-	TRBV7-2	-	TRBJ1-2	CASSSRGSNYGYTF	TGTGCCAGCAGCTCCAGGGGATCTAACTATGGCTACACCTTC
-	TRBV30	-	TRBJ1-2	CAWGALGGYTF	TGTGCCTGGGGGGCCTTGGGGGGCTACACCTTC
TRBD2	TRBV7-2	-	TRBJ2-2	CASSLITSGITGELFF	TGTGCCAGCAGCTTGATAACTAGCGGGATCACCGGGGAGCTGTTTTTT
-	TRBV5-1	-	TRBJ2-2	CASSVISFANTGELFF	TGCGCCAGCAGCGTAATCTCGTTCGCGAACACCGGGGAGCTGTTTTTT
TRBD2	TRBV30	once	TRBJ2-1	CAWSVRVAGGMEEQFF	TGTGCCTGGAGTGTGAGGGTAGCGGGAGGGATGGAAGAGCAGTTCTTC
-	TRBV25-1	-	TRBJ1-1	CASSGQGKNTEAFF	TGTGCCAGCAGTGGCCAGGGAAAGAACACTGAAGCTTTCTTT
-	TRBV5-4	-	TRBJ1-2	CASSLPGKDGYTF	TGTGCCAGCAGCTTGCCGGGAAAGGATGGCTACACCTTC
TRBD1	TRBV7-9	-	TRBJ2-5	CASSPTGGLRRETQYF	TGTGCCAGCAGCCCAACAGGGGGTCTTAGACGAGAGACCCAGTACTTC
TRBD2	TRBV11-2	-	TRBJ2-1	CASSSASGGGNEQFF	TGTGCCAGCAGCTCGGCTAGCGGGGGAGGGAATGAGCAGTTCTTC
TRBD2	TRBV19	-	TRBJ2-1	CASSIVASGREQFF	TGTGCCAGTAGTATAGTTGCTAGCGGGCGGGAGCAGTTCTTC
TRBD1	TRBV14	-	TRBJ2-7	CASSPGQGLNEQYF	TGTGCCAGCAGCCCGGGACAGGGGCTCAACGAGCAGTACTTC
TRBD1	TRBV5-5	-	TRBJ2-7	CASSSYTGGYEQYF	TGTGCCAGCAGCTCTTACACAGGGGGCTACGAGCAGTACTTC
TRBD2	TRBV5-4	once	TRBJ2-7	CASSWDYPFGEQYF	TGTGCCAGCAGTTGGGACTATCCATTCGGCGAGCAGTACTTC
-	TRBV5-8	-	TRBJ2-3	CASSAGTSIGTDTQYF	TGTGCCAGCAGCGCAGGGACTTCGATTGGCACAGATACGCAGTATTTT
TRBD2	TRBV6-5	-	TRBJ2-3	CASRLAGGGTDTQYF	TGTGCCAGCAGACTAGCGGGAGGTGGCACAGATACGCAGTATTTT
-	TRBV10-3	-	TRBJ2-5	CAISESASARETQYF	TGTGCCATCAGTGAGTCGGCTAGCGCACGTGAGACCCAGTACTTC
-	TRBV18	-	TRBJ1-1	CASSPQAGDIMNTEAFF	TGTGCCAGCTCACCCCAAGCCGGCGACATCATGAACACTGAAGCTTTCTTT
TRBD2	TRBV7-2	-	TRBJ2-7	CASSPGLAGYEQYF	TGTGCCAGCAGTCCGGGACTAGCGGGATACGAGCAGTACTTC
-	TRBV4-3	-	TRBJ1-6	CASSQYDTSSSYNSPLHF	TGCGCCAGCAGCCAGTACGACACCTCGAGCTCCTATAATTCACCCCTCCACTTT
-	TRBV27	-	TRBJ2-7	CASSLSGVRGGYEQYF	TGTGCCAGCAGTTTGTCTGGTGTCAGGGGCGGGTACGAGCAGTACTTC
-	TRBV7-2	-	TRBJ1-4	CASSPQGTTNEKLFF	TGTGCCAGCAGCCCACAGGGAACAACTAATGAAAAACTGTTTTTT
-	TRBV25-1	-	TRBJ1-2	CASSDGQNGYTF	TGTGCCAGCAGTGATGGACAGAATGGCTACACCTTC
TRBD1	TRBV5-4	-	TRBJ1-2	CASSLGQGAGGYTF	TGTGCCAGCAGCTTGGGACAGGGGGCTGGCGGCTACACCTTC